This TCR beta chain was observed in a study of cytomegalovirus exposure and HLA in healthy donors. The germline V gene has CDR1 SGHDT and CDR2 YYEEEE. V lost 6 bases, J lost 5 bases, and 17 bases lay in between. The CDR3 has 14 amino acids. Regarding the study as a whole: Previous analysis showed most TCR beta V segments were productive about 90% or about 30% of the time.

On this clone itself: Its antigen remains unknown.

PCR amplification relied on 60 Vbeta primers (plus 13 Jbeta primers). Sequencing was performed with immunoSEQ multiplex PCR; in TCRdb, only in-frame clones are kept and a portion is missing. The profile shows some 65,000 clones, roughly 71% of them singletons. This TCR was recovered from a man aged 45-65 years in good health and CMV-seropositive. Sequencing input: PBMCs. The chain couples TRBV5-6 to TRBJ1-1, with a possible D match to TRBD1 (5 bases). CDR3 sequence reads: CASTLVGGGTEAFF. The CDR3 DNA sequence: TGTGCCAGCACCCTTGTGGGGGGGGGAACTGAAGCTTTCTTT.